This TCR beta chain comes out of a study of CD8 T cells in ankylosing spondylitis. Study-level results: Typical of ankylosing spondylitis blood, it appeared, was a TCR beta motif of under 10 highly homologous variants. It was reported that disease-linked clones were significantly enriched in matched ankylosing spondylitis synovial fluid.

This clonotype was seen at least ten times. The target antigen is unknown. MiXCR, applied by TCRdb to the 5' RACE reads, yields one record per CDR3 protein. The table has roughly 220,000 distinct CDR3 sequences, about 10% seen once. V dropped 5 bases and J dropped 4; count of bases not matched to a gene: 4. Per germline, CDR1 SGHTA and CDR2 FQGNSA. This CDR3 comprises 16 residues. This receptor was obtained from a male donor with ankylosing spondylitis or in good health (not recorded which). The sequenced material came from blood, either unsorted or a sorted T cell fraction (not recorded which). V gene TRBV7-2 combines with J gene TRBJ2-3; the match to TRBD2 covers 15 bases. CDR3 bases: TGTGCCAGCAGCCGGACTAGCGGGGGGGCGGCAGATACGCAGTATTTT. Translation gives CASSRTSGGAADTQYF.